A single sample is the source of the 29 T cell receptor beta chains below, sequenced in a study of T cell clonotyping in hematopoietic cell transplantation. Generated by immunoSEQ multiplex PCR, the TCRdb table keeps only in-frame clones and is missing some. The data show 45,000 or so clones, approximately 80% seen once. Time point here: recipient sample about 28 days before transplant, after cytoreduction. The sample consisted of peripheral blood mononuclear cells, taken before stem cell transplant. The receptors here all came from a man aged 55 to 69 with myelodysplastic syndrome. Some clones in this sample may be carry-over from other donors' samples.

The rearrangement joins TRBV23-1 to TRBJ2-5; no clear D. TRBV23-1 has ORF status, its function being uncertain. There are 9 residues in the CDR3. Between the trimmed V and J ends, which lost 9 bases and 5 bases, there was a span of 4 bases. This CDR3 reads CARRETQYF. CDR3 sequence (DNA): TGCGCCAGGCGGGAGACCCAGTACTTC.

The chain links TRBV5-1 to TRBJ1-5; D uncertain. Per the germline V gene, CDR1 is SGHRS and CDR2 is YFSETQ. Trimming shortened V by 0 bases and J by 0 bases, and 10 bases separated the two germline ends. This CDR3 spans 16 amino acids. CDR3 nucleotides: TGCGCCAGCAGCTTGGAAGCGGGTTATAGCAATCAGCCCCAGCATTTT. This gives the protein CASSLEAGYSNQPQHF.

The V call is TRBV7-9, the J call TRBJ2-2; D is unclear. V was cut by 8 bases and J by 6 bases, with 10 bases left in between. Per germline, CDR1 SEHNR and CDR2 FQNEAQ (reference sequence). The CDR3 has 12 amino acids. CDR3 protein: CASPLGSGELFF. The CDR3 nucleotides read TGTGCCAGCCCCTTGGGGTCCGGGGAGCTGTTTTTT.

The table lists this clone with a count of one. This chain connects TRBV5-1 to TRBJ2-3; 7 bases line up with TRBD1. Trimming at V came to 4 bases and at J to 2 bases, leaving 7 bases not matched to a gene. This CDR3 has 15 amino acids. Germline V lookup: CDR1 SGHRS, CDR2 YFSETQ. The chain's CDR3 is CASSPGQDPTDTQYF. The CDR3 DNA reads TGCGCCAGCAGCCCCGGACAGGATCCCACAGATACGCAGTATTTT.

The chain uses TRBV30 and TRBJ1-2; TRBD1 matches at 7 bases. After removal of 5 bases from V and 4 bases from J, the junction contained 7 bases not matched to a gene. The germline CDR1 and CDR2 sequences are GTSNPN and SVGIG (reference sequence). The CDR3 contains 13 residues. In DNA form, the CDR3 reads TGTGCCTGGGGCCACAGGGGAGGCTATGGCTACACCTTC. Its protein is CAWGHRGGYGYTF. Drawing the rest from reference TRBV30 and TRBJ1-2, the complete variable domain is SQTIHQWPATLVQPVGSPLSLECTVEGTSNPNLYWYRQAAGRGLQLLFYSVGIGQISSEVPQNLSASRPQDRQFILSSKKLLLSDSGFYLCAWGHRGGYGYTFGSGTRLTVV.

V gene TRBV6-1 combines with J gene TRBJ2-7, with D perhaps matching TRBD1 (6 bases). The V and J ends lost 7 bases and 2 bases respectively, with 12 bases between them. The germline CDR1 and CDR2 sequences are MNHNS and SASEGT. The CDR3 covers 13 residues. CDR3 sequence (DNA): TGTGCCAGCACCAAACAGGGAACCTACGAGCAGTACTTC. Protein sequence: CASTKQGTYEQYF.

This clone is medium-sized (0.01 to 0.1%) by share. The sample carries other DNA sequences with the same CDR3. The chain has TRBV19 and TRBJ1-5; D gene uncertain. V dropped 6 bases and J dropped 2 bases, with 11 bases sitting between them. Germline loops: CDR1 LNHDA, CDR2 SQIVND (reference sequence). The length of the CDR3 is 14 residues. CDR3 sequence (DNA): TGTGCCAGTAGGGCCCGGGAGGGCAATCAGCCCCAGCATTTT. Translated, it gives CASRAREGNQPQHF.

The chain is built from TRBV25-1 and TRBJ2-7, with TRBD2 matching 7 bases. V was clipped by 6 bases and J by 0 bases; unmatched bases: 8. The germline V gene has CDR1 MGHDK and CDR2 SYGVNS. The CDR3 has 15 amino acids. Here the CDR3 reads CASRRHGGSSYEQYF. DNA for the CDR3: TGTGCCAGCAGACGTCACGGGGGGAGCTCCTACGAGCAGTACTTC.

V is TRBV19 and J is TRBJ2-2; TRBD1 matches at 8 bases. V lost 9 bases and J lost 5; bases outside the gene matches: 11. Looked up from germline, CDR1 is LNHDA and CDR2 is SQIVND (reference sequence). The CDR3 extends over 15 amino acids. The CDR3 loop reads CASSKQGAGTGELFF. CDR3 nucleotide sequence: TGTGCCAGCTCTAAGCAGGGGGCGGGTACCGGGGAGCTGTTTTTT. The full variable domain, in which reference TRBV19 and TRBJ2-2 provide the parts outside the CDR3, is DGGITQSPKYLFRKEGQNVTLSCEQNLNHDAMYWYRQDPGQGLRLIYYSQIVNDFQKGDIAEGYSVSREKKESFPLTVTSAQKNPTAFYLCASSKQGAGTGELFFGEGSRLTVL.

This sequence joins TRBV19 and TRBJ1-1; weak D call: TRBD1 (6 bases). Germline V gene data show CDR1 as LNHDA and CDR2 as SQIVND (reference sequence). The CDR3 contains 14 residues. V was shortened by 2 bases and J by 4 bases, with 11 bases between the two germline ends. The CDR3, as DNA: TGTGCCAGTAGTATACCACAGGGAGGCACTGAAGCTTTCTTT. It translates to CASSIPQGGTEAFF.

This rearrangement joins TRBV9 to TRBJ1-4, with D possibly TRBD1 on 5 matching bases. CDR1 is SGDLS and CDR2 is YYNGEE in the germline V gene. The length of the CDR3 is 16 residues. V was trimmed by 2 bases and J by 0 bases, leaving 11 bases between them. The CDR3 is CASSVGVTATNEKLFF. In nucleotides, the CDR3 is TGTGCCAGCAGCGTGGGAGTGACAGCAACTAATGAAAAACTGTTTTTT.

The chain combines TRBV7-9 with TRBJ1-1; D might be TRBD1 (5 bases). CDR1 SEHNR and CDR2 FQNEAQ come from the germline V gene (reference sequence). Trimming left V 4 bases short and J 4 bases short, with 7 bases between. The CDR3 runs 12 residues. The CDR3 bases are TGTGCCAGCAGCTCGGGGGGCACTGAAGCTTTCTTT. This translates into CASSSGGTEAFF.

The CDR3 here is CASSFTGLGYTF. In nucleotides, the CDR3 is TGTGCCAGCAGCTTCACAGGGTTGGGCTACACCTTC. V usage is TRBV5-8 and J usage is TRBJ1-2; maybe TRBD1 (6 bases). V was shortened by 2 bases and J by 8 bases, with 10 bases between the two germline ends. CDR3 size: 12 residues. CDR1 and CDR2 from the germline V gene are SGHTS and YDEGEE.

J is TRBJ1-3 and V is TRBV4-3, with D possibly being TRBD1 (5 bases). The CDR3 consists of 15 residues. V gave up 6 bases and J gave up 2 bases, with 14 bases separating them. The germline V gene has CDR1 LGHNA and CDR2 YSLEER. CDR3 protein: CASSVGGDAGNTIYF. CDR3 in DNA: TGCGCCAGCAGTGTTGGGGGTGACGCTGGAAACACCATATATTTT.

The rearrangement links TRBV10-2 to TRBJ2-5; weak D call: TRBD1 (5 bases). V lost 8 bases to trimming and J lost 3 bases, with 10 bases between them. Germline V gives CDR1 WSHSY, CDR2 SAAADI. This CDR3 has 12 amino acids. CDR3 coding DNA: TGCGCCAGCTCAGACAGAGAAGAGACCCAGTACTTC. Protein product: CASSDREETQYF.

This chain links TRBV27 with TRBJ1-5; a weak D match, TRBD1 (6 bases). Germline values: CDR1 MNHEY, CDR2 SMNVEV (reference sequence). Trimming pared 6 bases from V and 2 bases from J, leaving 17 bases between. The CDR3 length is 16 residues. The CDR3 DNA follows: TGTGCCAGCAGCCTAAGGGGGATAGGCGGCAATCAGCCCCAGCATTTT. It yields the protein CASSLRGIGGNQPQHF.

The V call is TRBV19, the J call TRBJ1-1; D unclear. The germline V gene encodes CDR1 LNHDA and CDR2 SQIVND (reference sequence). The CDR3 length is 14 residues. The germline V and J ends were trimmed by 1 base and 1 base, with 7 bases remaining between them. The CDR3: CASSIGRTNTEAFF. CDR3 bases: TGTGCCAGTAGTATAGGACGTACGAACACTGAAGCTTTCTTT. Full variable domain (missing parts from reference TRBV19 and TRBJ1-1): DGGITQSPKYLFRKEGQNVTLSCEQNLNHDAMYWYRQDPGQGLRLIYYSQIVNDFQKGDIAEGYSVSREKKESFPLTVTSAQKNPTAFYLCASSIGRTNTEAFFGQGTRLTVV.

This chain connects TRBV27 to TRBJ1-6, with D possibly matching TRBD1 (5 bases). V was cut by 3 bases and J by 2 bases, with 5 bases left in between. The germline V gene has CDR1 MNHEY and CDR2 SMNVEV (reference sequence). The CDR3 has 14 amino acids. CDR3 nucleotide sequence: TGTGCCAGCAGTTTGGGGGCCTATAATTCACCCCTCCACTTT. Its translation: CASSLGAYNSPLHF.

This clone was recorded only once. The rearrangement joins TRBV11-1 to TRBJ2-2; D uncertain. The V gene's germline CDR1 is SGHAT and CDR2 FQDESV (reference sequence). V was cut by 0 bases and J by 5 bases, with 4 bases left in between. CDR3 size: 13 residues. The DNA for the CDR3 is TGTGCCAGCAGCTTAGCGGATACCGGGGAGCTGTTTTTT. It codes for CASSLADTGELFF.

This CDR3 is CATSRAGVGSYEQYF. For the CDR3, the DNA is TGTGCCACCAGCAGAGCGGGGGTCGGCTCCTACGAGCAGTACTTC. The chain links TRBV15 to TRBJ2-7; D might be TRBD2 (6 bases). Germline loops: CDR1 LNHNV, CDR2 YYDKDF (reference sequence). CDR3 length: 15 residues. V lost 1 base, J lost 0 bases, and 10 bases lay in between.

This clone was seen only once. The chain carries TRBV7-9 and TRBJ2-7; D might be TRBD1 or TRBD2, each matching 6 bases. V was pared by 8 bases and J by 5 bases, with 13 bases between. This CDR3 region has 12 residues. In germline, CDR1 is SEHNR, CDR2 FQNEAQ (reference sequence). The CDR3 sequence: CASGGRANEQYF. The CDR3, as DNA: TGTGCCAGCGGGGGGCGTGCGAACGAGCAGTACTTC.

V gene TRBV4-2 combines with J gene TRBJ2-7; D tentatively fits TRBD1 or TRBD2 (5 bases each). The V gene's germline CDR1 is LGHNA and CDR2 YNFKEQ. Trimming pared 3 bases from V and 3 bases from J, leaving 6 bases between. The CDR3 has 12 residues. This chain's CDR3 is CASSQGVYEQYF. DNA of the CDR3: TGTGCCAGCAGCCAGGGGGTCTACGAGCAGTACTTC.

The chain employs TRBV6-5 and TRBJ1-6, with D possibly matching TRBD1 (6 bases). Germline CDR1 MNHEY, CDR2 SVGAGI. V gave up 0 bases and J gave up 7 bases, with 10 bases separating them. CDR3 size: 15 residues. The CDR3 DNA sequence: TGTGCCAGCAGTTACTCGATGGGACAAAATTCACCCCTCCACTTT. Protein sequence: CASSYSMGQNSPLHF.

The chain has TRBV6-6 and TRBJ1-4, with D possibly being TRBD1 (6 bases). The length of the CDR3 is 15 residues. Germline CDR1 MNHNY, CDR2 SVGAGI (reference sequence). The ends were cut back, 6 bases at V and 0 bases at J, with 11 bases in the middle. The chain's CDR3 is CASRPRTATNEKLFF. In DNA, the CDR3 is TGTGCCAGCAGGCCCCGGACAGCAACTAATGAAAAACTGTTTTTT.

This chain connects TRBV7-2 to TRBJ2-3; no clear D. V lost 3 bases and J 5 bases, leaving 9 bases between the germline ends. Germline-derived CDR1 and CDR2 are SGHTA and FQGNSA. CDR3 length: 13 residues. The CDR3 here is CASSFLTQDTQYF. The CDR3 bases are TGTGCCAGCAGCTTCCTGACGCAAGATACGCAGTATTTT. The full variable domain, with the rest looked up from reference TRBV7-2 and TRBJ2-3, is GAGVSQSPSNKVTEKGKDVELRCDPISGHTALYWYRQSLGQGLEFLIYFQGNSAPDKSGLPSDRFSAERTGGSVSTLTIQRTQQEDSAVYLCASSFLTQDTQYFGPGTRLTVL.

This chain uses TRBV9 with TRBJ1-3, with D unclear. The CDR3 is 14 residues long. The germline gives CDR1 SGDLS, CDR2 YYNGEE. The germline V and J ends were trimmed by 0 bases and 0 bases, with 4 bases remaining between them. DNA for the CDR3: TGTGCCAGCAGCGTAGACAGCTCTGGAAACACCATATATTTT. Its protein product is CASSVDSSGNTIYF.

The chain links TRBV19 to TRBJ2-5; TRBD2 matches at 8 bases. The V and J ends lost 8 bases and 4 bases, in that order; junction bases with no gene match: 3. Germline-derived CDR1 and CDR2 are LNHDA and SQIVND (reference sequence). The CDR3 is made up of 12 amino acids. CDR3 residues: CASGGGRETQYF. The CDR3 coding sequence is TGTGCCAGTGGCGGGGGGCGAGAGACCCAGTACTTC. The variable domain in full, completed from reference TRBV19 and TRBJ2-5, reads DGGITQSPKYLFRKEGQNVTLSCEQNLNHDAMYWYRQDPGQGLRLIYYSQIVNDFQKGDIAEGYSVSREKKESFPLTVTSAQKNPTAFYLCASGGGRETQYFGPGTRLLVL.

V and J are TRBV28 and TRBJ2-7; TRBD1 matches at 7 bases. Germline-derived CDR1 and CDR2 are MDHEN and SYDVKM. This CDR3 is built from 14 residues. The V and J ends lost 4 bases and 3 bases, in that order; junction bases with no gene match: 6. The chain's CDR3 is CASSYRGEGYEQYF. CDR3 bases: TGTGCCAGCAGTTACAGGGGCGAGGGCTACGAGCAGTACTTC.

The chain joins TRBV7-8 to TRBJ2-2; D perhaps matches TRBD1 (5 bases). V gave up 1 base and J gave up 0 bases, with 6 bases separating them. This CDR3 region has 15 residues. Germline V gives CDR1 SGHVS, CDR2 FQNEAQ. CDR3 coding DNA: TGTGCCAGCAGCTTAGACAGGACGAACACCGGGGAGCTGTTTTTT. The encoded protein is CASSLDRTNTGELFF.